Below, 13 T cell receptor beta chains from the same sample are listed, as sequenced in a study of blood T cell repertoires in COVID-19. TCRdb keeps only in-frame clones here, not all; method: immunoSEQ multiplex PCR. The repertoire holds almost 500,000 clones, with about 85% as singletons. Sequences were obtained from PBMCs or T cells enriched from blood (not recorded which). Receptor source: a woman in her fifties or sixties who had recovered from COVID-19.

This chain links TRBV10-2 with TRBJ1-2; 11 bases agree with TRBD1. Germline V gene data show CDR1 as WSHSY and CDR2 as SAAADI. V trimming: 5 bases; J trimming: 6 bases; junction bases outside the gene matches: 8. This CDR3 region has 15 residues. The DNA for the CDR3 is TGCGCCAGCAGTCGGACAGGGGGCATGGAAAATGGCTACACCTTC. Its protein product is CASSRTGGMENGYTF.

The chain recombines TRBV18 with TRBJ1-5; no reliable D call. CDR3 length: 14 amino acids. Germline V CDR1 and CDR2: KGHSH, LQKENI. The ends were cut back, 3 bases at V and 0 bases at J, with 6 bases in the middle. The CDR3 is CASSPLDSNQPQHF. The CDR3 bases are TGTGCCAGCTCACCGTTAGATAGCAATCAGCCCCAGCATTTT.

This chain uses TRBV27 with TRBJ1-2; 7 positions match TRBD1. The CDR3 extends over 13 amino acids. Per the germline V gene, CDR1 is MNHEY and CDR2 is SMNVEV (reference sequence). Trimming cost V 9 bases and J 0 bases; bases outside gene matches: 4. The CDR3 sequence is CASGTDTNYGYTF. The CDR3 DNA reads TGTGCCAGTGGGACAGACACTAACTATGGCTACACCTTC.

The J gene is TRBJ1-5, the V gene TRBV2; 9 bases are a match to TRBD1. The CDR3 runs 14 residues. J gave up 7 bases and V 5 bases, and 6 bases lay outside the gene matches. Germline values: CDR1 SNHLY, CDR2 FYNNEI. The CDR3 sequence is CASSFTGGGQPQHF. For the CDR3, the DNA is TGTGCCAGCAGTTTTACAGGGGGCGGACAGCCCCAGCATTTT.

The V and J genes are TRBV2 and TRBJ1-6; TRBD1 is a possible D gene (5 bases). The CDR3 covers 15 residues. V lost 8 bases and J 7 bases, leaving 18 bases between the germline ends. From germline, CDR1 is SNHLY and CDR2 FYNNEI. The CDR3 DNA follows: TGTGCCAGCCACTCGCAGGGATTACGGAATTCACCCCTCCACTTT. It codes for CASHSQGLRNSPLHF.

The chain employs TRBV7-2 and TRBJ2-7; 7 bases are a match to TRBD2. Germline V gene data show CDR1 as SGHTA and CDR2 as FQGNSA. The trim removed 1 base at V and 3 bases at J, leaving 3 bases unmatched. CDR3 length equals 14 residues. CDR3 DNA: TGTGCCAGCAGCTTAGGACTAGCTCACTACGAGCAGTACGTC. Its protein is CASSLGLAHYEQYV.

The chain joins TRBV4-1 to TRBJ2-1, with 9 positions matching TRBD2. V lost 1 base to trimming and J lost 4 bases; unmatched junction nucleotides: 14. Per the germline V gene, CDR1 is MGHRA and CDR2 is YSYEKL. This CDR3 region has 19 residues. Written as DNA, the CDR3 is TGCGCCAGCAGCCAAGCTGCCTCCGGGACTAGCCGGGGGTACAATGAGCAGTTCTTC. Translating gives CASSQAASGTSRGYNEQFF.

The DNA for the CDR3 is TGTGCCAGCTCACAGGCTCAAGACAGGGGCTATGGCTACACCTTC. Its protein product is CASSQAQDRGYGYTF. J is TRBJ1-2 and V is TRBV18; 8 nucleotides line up with TRBD1. The V gene's germline CDR1 is KGHSH and CDR2 LQKENI. The CDR3 extends over 15 amino acids. Trimming took 4 bases from V and 4 from J; bases not matched to a gene: 8. The variable domain in full, with the rest retrieved from reference TRBV18 and TRBJ1-2, is NAGVMQNPRHLVRRRGQEARLRCSPMKGHSHVYWYRQLPEEGLKFMVYLQKENIIDESGMPKERFSAEFPKEGPSILRIQQVVRGDSAAYFCASSQAQDRGYGYTFGSGTRLTVV.

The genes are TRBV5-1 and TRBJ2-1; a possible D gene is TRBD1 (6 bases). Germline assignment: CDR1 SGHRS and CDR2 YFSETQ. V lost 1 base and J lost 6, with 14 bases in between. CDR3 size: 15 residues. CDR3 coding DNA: TGCGCCAGCAGCTTGCTGGCAGGGGCCCTCAATGAGCAGTTCTTC. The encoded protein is CASSLLAGALNEQFF.

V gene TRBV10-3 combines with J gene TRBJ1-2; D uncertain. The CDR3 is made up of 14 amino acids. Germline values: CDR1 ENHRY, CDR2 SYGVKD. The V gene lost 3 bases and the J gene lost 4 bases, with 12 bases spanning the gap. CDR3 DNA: TGTGCCATCAGTGAACAGTCCTCTGGCTATGGCTACACCTTC. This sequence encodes CAISEQSSGYGYTF.

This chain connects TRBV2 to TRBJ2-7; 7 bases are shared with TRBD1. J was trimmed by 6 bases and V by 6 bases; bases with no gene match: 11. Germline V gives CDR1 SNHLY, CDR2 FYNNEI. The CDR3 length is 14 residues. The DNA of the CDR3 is TGTGCCAGCAGGGCCGGGACAGCCCCTGGCGAGCAGTACTTC. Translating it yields CASRAGTAPGEQYF.

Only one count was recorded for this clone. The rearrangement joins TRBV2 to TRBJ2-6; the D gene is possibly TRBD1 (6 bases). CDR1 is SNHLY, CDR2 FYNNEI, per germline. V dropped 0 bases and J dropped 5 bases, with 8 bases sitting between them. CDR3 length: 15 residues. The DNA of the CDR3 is TGTGCCAGCAGTGAAGCGGGGGCTAGGGCCAACGTCCTGACTTTC. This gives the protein CASSEAGARANVLTF.

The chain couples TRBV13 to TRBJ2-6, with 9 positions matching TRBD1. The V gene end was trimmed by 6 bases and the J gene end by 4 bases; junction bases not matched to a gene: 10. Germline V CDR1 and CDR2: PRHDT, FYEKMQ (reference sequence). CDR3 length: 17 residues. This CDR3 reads CASSFPGTGTGANVLTF. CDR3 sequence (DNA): TGTGCCAGCAGTTTTCCCGGGACAGGGACCGGGGCCAACGTCCTGACTTTC.